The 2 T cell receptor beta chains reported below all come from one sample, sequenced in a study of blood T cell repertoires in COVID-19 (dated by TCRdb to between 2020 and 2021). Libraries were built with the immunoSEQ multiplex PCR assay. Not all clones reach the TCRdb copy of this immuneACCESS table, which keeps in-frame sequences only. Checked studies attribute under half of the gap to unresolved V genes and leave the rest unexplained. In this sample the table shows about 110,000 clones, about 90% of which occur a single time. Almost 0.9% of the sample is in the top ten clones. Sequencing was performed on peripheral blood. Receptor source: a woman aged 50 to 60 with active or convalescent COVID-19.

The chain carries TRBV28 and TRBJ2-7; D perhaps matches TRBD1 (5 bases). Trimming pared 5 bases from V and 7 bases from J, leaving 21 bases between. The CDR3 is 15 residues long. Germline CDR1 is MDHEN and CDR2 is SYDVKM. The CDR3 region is CASSRPPTGSGEQYF. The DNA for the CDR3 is TGTGCCAGCAGTAGACCTCCTACAGGCTCGGGTGAGCAGTACTTC.

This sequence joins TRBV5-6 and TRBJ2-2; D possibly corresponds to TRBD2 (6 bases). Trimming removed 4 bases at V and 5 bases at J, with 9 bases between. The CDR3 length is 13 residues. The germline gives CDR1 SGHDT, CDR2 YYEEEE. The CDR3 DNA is TGTGCCAGCAGCGCGGGACTGACCGGGGAGCTGTTTTTT. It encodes CASSAGLTGELFF.